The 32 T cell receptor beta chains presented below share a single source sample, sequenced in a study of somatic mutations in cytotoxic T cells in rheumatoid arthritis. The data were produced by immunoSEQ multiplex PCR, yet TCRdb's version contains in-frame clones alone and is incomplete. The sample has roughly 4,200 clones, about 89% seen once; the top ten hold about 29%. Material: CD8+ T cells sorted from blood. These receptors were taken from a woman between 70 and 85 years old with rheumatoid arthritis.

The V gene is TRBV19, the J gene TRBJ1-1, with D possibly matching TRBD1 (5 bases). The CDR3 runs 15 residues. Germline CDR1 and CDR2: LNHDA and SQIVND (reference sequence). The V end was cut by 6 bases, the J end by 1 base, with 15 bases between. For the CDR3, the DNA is TGTGCCAGTAGCGCCCTGGCGACAGAGAACACTGAAGCTTTCTTT. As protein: CASSALATENTEAFF. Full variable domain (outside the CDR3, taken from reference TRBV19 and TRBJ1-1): DGGITQSPKYLFRKEGQNVTLSCEQNLNHDAMYWYRQDPGQGLRLIYYSQIVNDFQKGDIAEGYSVSREKKESFPLTVTSAQKNPTAFYLCASSALATENTEAFFGQGTRLTVV.

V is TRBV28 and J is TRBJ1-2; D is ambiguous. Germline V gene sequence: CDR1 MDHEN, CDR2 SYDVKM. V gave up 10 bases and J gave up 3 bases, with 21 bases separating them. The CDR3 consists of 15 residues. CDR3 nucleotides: TGTGCCACCCAAGAGGGCTTCCTTTCTTACTATGGCTACACCTTC. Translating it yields CATQEGFLSYYGYTF.

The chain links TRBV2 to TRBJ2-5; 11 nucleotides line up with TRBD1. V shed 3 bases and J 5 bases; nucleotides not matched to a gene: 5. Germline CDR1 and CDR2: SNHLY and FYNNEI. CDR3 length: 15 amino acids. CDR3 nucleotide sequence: TGTGCCAGCAGTGAGGGGACAGGGGGACTCGAGACCCAGTACTTC. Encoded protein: CASSEGTGGLETQYF.

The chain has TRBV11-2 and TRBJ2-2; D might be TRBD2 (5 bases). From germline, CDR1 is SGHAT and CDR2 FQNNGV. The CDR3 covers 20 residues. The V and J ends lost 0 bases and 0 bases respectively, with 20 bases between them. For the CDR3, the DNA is TGTGCCAGCAGCTTAGAGGGTCGAGGGTACGTGACAACGAACACCGGGGAGCTGTTTTTT. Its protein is CASSLEGRGYVTTNTGELFF.

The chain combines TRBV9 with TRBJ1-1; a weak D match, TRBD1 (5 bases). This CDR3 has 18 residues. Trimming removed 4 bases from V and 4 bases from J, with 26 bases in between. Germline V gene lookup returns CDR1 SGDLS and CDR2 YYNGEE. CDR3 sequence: CASSPDGGGSLGGTEAFF. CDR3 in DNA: TGTGCCAGCAGCCCCGACGGGGGGGGAAGCCTAGGTGGCACTGAAGCTTTCTTT.

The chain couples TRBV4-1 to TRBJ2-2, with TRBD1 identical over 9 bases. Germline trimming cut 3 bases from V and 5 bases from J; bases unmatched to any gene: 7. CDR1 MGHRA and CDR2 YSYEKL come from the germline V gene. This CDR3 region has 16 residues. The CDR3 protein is CASSQTPGQGTGELFF. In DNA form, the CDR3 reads TGCGCCAGCAGCCAGACACCGGGACAGGGAACCGGGGAGCTGTTTTTT.

In DNA form, the CDR3 reads TGTGCCAGCAGCGTAGAGCTAGCGGGGGACACAGATACGCAGTATTTT. Protein sequence: CASSVELAGDTDTQYF. This chain joins TRBV9 and TRBJ2-3; 10 nucleotides align to TRBD2. Trimming cost V 0 bases and J 2 bases; bases outside gene matches: 3. The CDR3 sequence is 16 residues long. Germline values: CDR1 SGDLS, CDR2 YYNGEE.

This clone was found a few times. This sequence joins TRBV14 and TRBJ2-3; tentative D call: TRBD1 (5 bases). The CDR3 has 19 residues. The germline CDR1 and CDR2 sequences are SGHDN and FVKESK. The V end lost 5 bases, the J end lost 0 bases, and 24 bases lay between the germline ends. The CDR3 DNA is TGTGCCAGCAGCGAATTCAGGGCCCGAAGCTTAGCTAGCACAGATACGCAGTATTTT. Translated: CASSEFRARSLASTDTQYF.

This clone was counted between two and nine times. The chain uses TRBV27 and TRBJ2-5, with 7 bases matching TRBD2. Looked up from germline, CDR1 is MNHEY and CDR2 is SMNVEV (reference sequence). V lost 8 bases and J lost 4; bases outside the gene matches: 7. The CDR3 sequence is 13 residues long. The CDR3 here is CASGSGGGETQYF. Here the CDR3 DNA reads TGTGCCAGCGGTTCGGGCGGGGGAGAGACCCAGTACTTC.

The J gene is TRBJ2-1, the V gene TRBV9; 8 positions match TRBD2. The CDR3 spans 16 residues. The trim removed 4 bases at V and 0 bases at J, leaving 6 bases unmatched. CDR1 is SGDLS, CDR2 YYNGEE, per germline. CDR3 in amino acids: CASSPRTSGSYNEQFF. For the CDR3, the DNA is TGTGCCAGCAGCCCCCGTACTAGCGGCTCCTACAATGAGCAGTTCTTC.

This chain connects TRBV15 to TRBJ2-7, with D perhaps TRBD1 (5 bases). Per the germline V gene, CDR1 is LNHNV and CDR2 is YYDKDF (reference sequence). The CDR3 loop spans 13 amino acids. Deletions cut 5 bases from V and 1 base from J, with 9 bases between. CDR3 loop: CATSGAGSYEQYF. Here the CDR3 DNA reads TGTGCCACCAGCGGGGCAGGGTCCTACGAGCAGTACTTC.

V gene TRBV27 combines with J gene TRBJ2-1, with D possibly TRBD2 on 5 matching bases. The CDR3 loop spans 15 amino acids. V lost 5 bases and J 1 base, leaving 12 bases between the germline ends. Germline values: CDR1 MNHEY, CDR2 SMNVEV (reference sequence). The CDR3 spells CASSIDPGSYNEQFF. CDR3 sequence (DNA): TGTGCCAGCAGTATCGATCCGGGGTCCTACAATGAGCAGTTCTTC.

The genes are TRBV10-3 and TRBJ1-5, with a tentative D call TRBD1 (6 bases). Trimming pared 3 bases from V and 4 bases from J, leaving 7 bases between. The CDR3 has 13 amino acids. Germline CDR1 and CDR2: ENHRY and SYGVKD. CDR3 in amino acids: CAISETGNQPQHF. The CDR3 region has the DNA TGTGCCATCAGTGAAACAGGGAATCAGCCCCAGCATTTT.

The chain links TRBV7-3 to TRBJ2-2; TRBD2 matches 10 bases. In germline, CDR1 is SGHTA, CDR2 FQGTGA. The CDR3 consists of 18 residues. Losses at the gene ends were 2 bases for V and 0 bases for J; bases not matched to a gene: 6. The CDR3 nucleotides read TGTGCCAGCAGCTTACTAGCGGGAGCCACCGCGAACACCGGGGAGCTGTTTTTT. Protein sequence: CASSLLAGATANTGELFF.

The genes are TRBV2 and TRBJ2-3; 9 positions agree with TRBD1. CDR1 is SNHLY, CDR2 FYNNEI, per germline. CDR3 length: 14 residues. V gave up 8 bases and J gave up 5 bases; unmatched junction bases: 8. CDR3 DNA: TGTGCCAGCGGGGACAGGGTGTCAAGAGATACGCAGTATTTT. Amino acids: CASGDRVSRDTQYF.

The CDR3: CASSIFGTDGETQYF. In DNA, the CDR3 is TGTGCCAGTAGTATCTTCGGGACAGATGGAGAGACCCAGTACTTC. The gene calls are TRBV19 and TRBJ2-5, with TRBD1 identical over 7 bases. J lost 4 bases, V lost 3 bases, and 8 bases had no gene match. The CDR3 has 15 amino acids. Germline V gene sequence: CDR1 LNHDA, CDR2 SQIVND (reference sequence).

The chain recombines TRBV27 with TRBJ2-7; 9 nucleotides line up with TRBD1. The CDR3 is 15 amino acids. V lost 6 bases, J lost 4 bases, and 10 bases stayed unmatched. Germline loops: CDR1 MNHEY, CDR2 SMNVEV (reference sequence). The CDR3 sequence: CASRSRDREIYEQYF. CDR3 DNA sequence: TGTGCCAGCAGGTCAAGGGACAGGGAAATTTACGAGCAGTACTTC.

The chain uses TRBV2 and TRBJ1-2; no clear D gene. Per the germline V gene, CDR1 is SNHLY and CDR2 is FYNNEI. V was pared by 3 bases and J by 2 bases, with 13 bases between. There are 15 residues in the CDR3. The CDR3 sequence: CASSEAGVGNYGYTF. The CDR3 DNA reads TGTGCCAGCAGTGAGGCGGGCGTGGGAAACTATGGCTACACCTTC.

For the CDR3, the DNA is TGTGCCAGCAGCCCCGATCGAGGGGAGCAGTTCTTC. As protein: CASSPDRGEQFF. The gene calls are TRBV4-2 and TRBJ2-1, with a tentative D call TRBD2 (5 bases). V gave up 4 bases and J gave up 10 bases, with 11 bases separating them. The CDR3 covers 12 residues. The germline gives CDR1 LGHNA, CDR2 YNFKEQ.

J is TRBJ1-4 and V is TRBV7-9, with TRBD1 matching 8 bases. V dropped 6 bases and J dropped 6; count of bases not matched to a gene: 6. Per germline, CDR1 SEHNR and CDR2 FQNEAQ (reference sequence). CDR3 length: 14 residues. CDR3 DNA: TGTGCCAGCAGTCTGGACAGGGCGTATGAAAAACTGTTTTTT. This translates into CASSLDRAYEKLFF.

The CDR3: CASSAYGGGRYEQYF. CDR3 nucleotides: TGTGCCAGCAGCGCTTATGGGGGGGGCAGGTACGAGCAGTACTTC. This chain links TRBV9 with TRBJ2-7; D perhaps matches TRBD2 (7 bases). The germline V gene encodes CDR1 SGDLS and CDR2 YYNGEE. Deletions cut 3 bases from V and 4 bases from J, with 17 bases between. The CDR3 is 15 amino acids.

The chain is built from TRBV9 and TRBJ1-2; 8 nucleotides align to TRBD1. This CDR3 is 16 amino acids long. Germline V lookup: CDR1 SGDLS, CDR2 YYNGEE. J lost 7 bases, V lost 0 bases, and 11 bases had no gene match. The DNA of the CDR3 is TGTGCCAGCAGCGTAGCCATTGGCTGGACAGGGTTTGGCTACACCTTC. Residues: CASSVAIGWTGFGYTF. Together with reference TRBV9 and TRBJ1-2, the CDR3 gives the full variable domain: DSGVTQTPKHLITATGQRVTLRCSPRSGDLSVYWYQQSLDQGLQFLIQYYNGEERAKGNILERFSAQQFPDLHSELNLSSLELGDSALYFCASSVAIGWTGFGYTFGSGTRLTVV.

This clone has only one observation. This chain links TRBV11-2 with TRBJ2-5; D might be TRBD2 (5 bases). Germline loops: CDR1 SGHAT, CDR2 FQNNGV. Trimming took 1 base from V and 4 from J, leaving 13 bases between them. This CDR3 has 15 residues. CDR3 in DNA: TGTGCCAGCAGCTTAGCCGGAGAGGGTGGAGAGACCCAGTACTTC. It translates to CASSLAGEGGETQYF.

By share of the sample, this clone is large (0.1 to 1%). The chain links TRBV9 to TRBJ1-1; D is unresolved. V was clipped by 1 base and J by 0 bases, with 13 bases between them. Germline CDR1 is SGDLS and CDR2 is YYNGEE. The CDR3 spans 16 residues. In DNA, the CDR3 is TGTGCCAGCAGCGTAAGCCCCAAACTCATGAACACTGAAGCTTTCTTT. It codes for CASSVSPKLMNTEAFF. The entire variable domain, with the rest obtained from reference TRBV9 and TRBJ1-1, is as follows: DSGVTQTPKHLITATGQRVTLRCSPRSGDLSVYWYQQSLDQGLQFLIQYYNGEERAKGNILERFSAQQFPDLHSELNLSSLELGDSALYFCASSVSPKLMNTEAFFGQGTRLTVV.

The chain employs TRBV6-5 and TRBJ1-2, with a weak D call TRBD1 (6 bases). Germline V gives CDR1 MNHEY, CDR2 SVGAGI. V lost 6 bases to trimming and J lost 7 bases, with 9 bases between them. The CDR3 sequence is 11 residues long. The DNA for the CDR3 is TGTGCCAGCAGAACAGGGTCTGGCTACACCTTC. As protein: CASRTGSGYTF.

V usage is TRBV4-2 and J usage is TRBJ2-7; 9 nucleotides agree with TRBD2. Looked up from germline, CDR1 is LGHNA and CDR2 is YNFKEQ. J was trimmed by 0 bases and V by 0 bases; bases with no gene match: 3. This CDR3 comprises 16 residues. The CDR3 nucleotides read TGTGCCAGCAGCCAAGATTCGACTAGCGGCTCCTACGAGCAGTACTTC. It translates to CASSQDSTSGSYEQYF.

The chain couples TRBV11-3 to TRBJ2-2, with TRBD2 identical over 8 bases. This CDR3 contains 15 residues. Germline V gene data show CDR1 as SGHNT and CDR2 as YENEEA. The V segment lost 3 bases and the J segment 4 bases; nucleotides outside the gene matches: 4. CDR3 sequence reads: CASSFKRELTGELFF. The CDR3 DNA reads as TGTGCCAGCAGCTTCAAGCGGGAGCTCACCGGGGAGCTGTTTTTT.

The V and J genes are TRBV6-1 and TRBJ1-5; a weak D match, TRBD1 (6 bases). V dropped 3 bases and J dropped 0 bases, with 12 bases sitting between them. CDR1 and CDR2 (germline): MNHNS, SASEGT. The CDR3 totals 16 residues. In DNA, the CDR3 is TGTGCCAGCAGTGATGTGGGACATGTTAGCAATCAGCCCCAGCATTTT. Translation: CASSDVGHVSNQPQHF.

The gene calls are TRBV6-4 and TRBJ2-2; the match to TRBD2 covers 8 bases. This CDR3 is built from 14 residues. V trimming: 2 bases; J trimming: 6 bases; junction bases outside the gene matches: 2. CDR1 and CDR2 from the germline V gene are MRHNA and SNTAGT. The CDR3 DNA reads TGTGCCAGCAGTGACGCCGGGGGGGCCGGGGAGCTGTTTTTT. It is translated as CASSDAGGAGELFF.

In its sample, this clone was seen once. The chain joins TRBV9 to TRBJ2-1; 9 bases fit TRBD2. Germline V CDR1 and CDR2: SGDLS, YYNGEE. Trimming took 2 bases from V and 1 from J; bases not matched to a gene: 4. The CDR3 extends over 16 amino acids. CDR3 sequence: CASSVRAGGSYNEQFF. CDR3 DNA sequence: TGTGCCAGCAGCGTCAGAGCGGGGGGATCCTACAATGAGCAGTTCTTC.

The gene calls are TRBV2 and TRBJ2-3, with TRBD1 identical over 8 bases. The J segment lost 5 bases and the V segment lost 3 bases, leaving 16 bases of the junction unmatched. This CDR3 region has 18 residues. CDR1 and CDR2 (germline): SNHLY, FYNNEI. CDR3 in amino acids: CASSEGQVFSAGEDTQYF. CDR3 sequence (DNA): TGTGCCAGCAGTGAGGGACAGGTCTTCTCGGCGGGCGAAGATACGCAGTATTTT.

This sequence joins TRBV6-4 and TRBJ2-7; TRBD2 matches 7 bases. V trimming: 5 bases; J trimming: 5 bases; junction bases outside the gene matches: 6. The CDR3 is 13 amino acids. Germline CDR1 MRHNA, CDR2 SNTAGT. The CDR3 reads CASSRTGRDEQYF. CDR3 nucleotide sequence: TGTGCCAGCAGTCGGACGGGGAGGGACGAGCAGTACTTC.